The rows below give T cell receptor beta chains drawn from one sample of a study of blood T cell repertoires in COVID-19. Sequenced by immunoSEQ multiplex PCR; TCRdb stores in-frame clones only, minus some. The sample holds around 620,000 clones, around 89% seen once. Sequencing was carried out using peripheral blood. The receptors originated from a young woman with acute or convalescent COVID-19. Both conserved end residues are part of each CDR3. Some rows have no size entry. The others give once, few or many, or a class for an expanded clone.

clone size	V gene	CDR3 length	J gene	CDR3 protein
NA	TRBV10-3	15	TRBJ1-5	CAISESQGVGQPQHF
NA	TRBV29-1	12	TRBJ1-2	CSVVTGMGGYTF
NA	TRBV4-3	15	TRBJ1-2	CASSQAHRELYGYTF
once	TRBV7-6	15	TRBJ1-5	CASSLARGGNQPQHF
few	TRBV13	17	TRBJ2-2	CASSFREIGGNTGELFF
NA	TRBV7-8	13	TRBJ2-7	CASSRTSGYEQYF
NA	TRBV18	16	TRBJ2-1	CASSPPRLAGLGEQFF
NA	TRBV9	14	TRBJ2-7	CASSSDRVGSEQYF
NA	TRBV3-1/TRBV3-2	16	TRBJ2-3	CASSQDHGGGQDTQYF
NA	TRBV6-5	13	TRBJ1-5	CASSLSRGQPQHF
NA	TRBV4-1	20	TRBJ2-2	CASSQRGPSVAGGDTGELFF
NA	TRBV5-1	17	TRBJ2-7	CASSLGPLGGVSYEQYF
NA	TRBV9	14	TRBJ2-7	CASSGGQLSYEQYF
NA	TRBV3-1/TRBV3-2	18	TRBJ2-3	CASSQGPRAGPSTDTQYF
NA	TRBV7-9	13	TRBJ1-2	CASSLGGNYGYTF
NA	TRBV4-1	16	TRBJ2-7	CASSSYVGRPSYEQYF
NA	TRBV28	14	TRBJ2-1	CASKWDRTYNEQFF
NA	TRBV27	14	TRBJ2-1	CASSSRTGLWEQFF
NA	TRBV7-3	13	TRBJ1-2	CASSLGPEYGYTF
NA	TRBV12-5	15	TRBJ1-5	CASAQEGYSNQPQHF
NA	TRBV5-1	13	TRBJ1-3	CASSKNRGNTIYF
NA	TRBV6-5	12	TRBJ1-1	CASSKAGFIPFF
NA	TRBV24-1	12	TRBJ1-5	CATSDLNQPQHF
NA	TRBV14	14	TRBJ1-4	CASSRDRGGGKLFF
NA	TRBV19	14	TRBJ2-7	CASSMSSGGYEQYF